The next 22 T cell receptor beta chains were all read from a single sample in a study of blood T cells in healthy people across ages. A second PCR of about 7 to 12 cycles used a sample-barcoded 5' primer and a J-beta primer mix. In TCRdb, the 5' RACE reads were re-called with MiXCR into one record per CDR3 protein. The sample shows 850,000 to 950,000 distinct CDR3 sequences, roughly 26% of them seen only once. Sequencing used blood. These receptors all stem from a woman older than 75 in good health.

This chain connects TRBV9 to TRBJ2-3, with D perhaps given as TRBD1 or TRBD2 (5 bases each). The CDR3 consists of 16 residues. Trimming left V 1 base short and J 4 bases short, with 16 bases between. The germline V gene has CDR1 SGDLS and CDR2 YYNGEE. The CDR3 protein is CASSVTGWGGPDTQYF. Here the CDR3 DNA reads TGTGCCAGCAGCGTAACAGGATGGGGCGGGCCAGATACGCAGTATTTT.

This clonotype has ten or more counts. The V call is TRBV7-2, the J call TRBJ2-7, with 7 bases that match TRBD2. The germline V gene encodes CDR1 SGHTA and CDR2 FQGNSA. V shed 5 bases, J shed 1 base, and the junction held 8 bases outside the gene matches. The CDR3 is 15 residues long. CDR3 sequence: CASSREEGASYEQYF. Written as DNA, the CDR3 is TGTGCCAGCAGCCGGGAGGAAGGCGCATCCTACGAGCAGTACTTC.

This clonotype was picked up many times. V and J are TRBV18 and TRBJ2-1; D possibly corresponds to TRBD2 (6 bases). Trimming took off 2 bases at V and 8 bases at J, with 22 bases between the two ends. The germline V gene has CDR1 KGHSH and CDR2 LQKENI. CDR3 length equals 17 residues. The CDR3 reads CASSPGQGRSGGDEQFF. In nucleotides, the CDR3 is TGTGCCAGCTCACCAGGGCAAGGAAGGAGCGGCGGGGATGAGCAGTTCTTC.

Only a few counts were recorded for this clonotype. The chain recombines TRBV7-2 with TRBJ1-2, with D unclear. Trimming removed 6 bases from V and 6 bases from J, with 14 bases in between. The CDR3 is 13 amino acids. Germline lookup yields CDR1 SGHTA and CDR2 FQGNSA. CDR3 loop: CASRVAGSHGYTF. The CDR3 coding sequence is TGTGCCAGCAGAGTCGCGGGGTCACATGGCTACACCTTC.

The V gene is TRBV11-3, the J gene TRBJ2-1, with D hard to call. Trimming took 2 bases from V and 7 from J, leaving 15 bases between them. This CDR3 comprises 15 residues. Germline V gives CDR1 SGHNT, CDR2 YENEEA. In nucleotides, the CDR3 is TGTGCCAGCAGCTTATCTCTGGCGAGGATGAATGAGCAGTTCTTC. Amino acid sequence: CASSLSLARMNEQFF.

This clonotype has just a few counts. CDR3 sequence: CASSTGTGENSPLHF. CDR3 coding DNA: TGCGCCAGCAGCACCGGGACAGGCGAAAATTCACCCCTCCACTTT. The chain is built from TRBV5-1 and TRBJ1-6; 8 bases agree with TRBD1. Germline assignment: CDR1 SGHRS and CDR2 YFSETQ. V gave up 4 bases and J gave up 7 bases; unmatched junction bases: 7. This CDR3 has 15 residues. Full variable domain (remainder filled in from reference TRBV5-1 and TRBJ1-6): KAGVTQTPRYLIKTRGQQVTLSCSPISGHRSVSWYQQTPGQGLQFLFEYFSETQRNKGNFPGRFSGRQFSNSRSEMNVSTLELGDSALYLCASSTGTGENSPLHFGNGTRLTVT.

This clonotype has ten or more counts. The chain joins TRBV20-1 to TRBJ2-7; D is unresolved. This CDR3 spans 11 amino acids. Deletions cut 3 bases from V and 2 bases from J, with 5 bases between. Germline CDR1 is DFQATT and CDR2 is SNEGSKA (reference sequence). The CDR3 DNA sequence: TGCAGTGCTAGCCAGGCCTACGAGCAGTACTTC. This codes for CSASQAYEQYF.

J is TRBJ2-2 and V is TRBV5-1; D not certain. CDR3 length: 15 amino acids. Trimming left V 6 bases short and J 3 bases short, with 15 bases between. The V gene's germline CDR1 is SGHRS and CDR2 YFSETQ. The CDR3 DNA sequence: TGCGCCAGCACCCCCAGAGGTCCTGACACCGGGGAGCTGTTTTTT. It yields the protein CASTPRGPDTGELFF. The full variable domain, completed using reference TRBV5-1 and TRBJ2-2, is KAGVTQTPRYLIKTRGQQVTLSCSPISGHRSVSWYQQTPGQGLQFLFEYFSETQRNKGNFPGRFSGRQFSNSRSEMNVSTLELGDSALYLCASTPRGPDTGELFFGEGSRLTVL.

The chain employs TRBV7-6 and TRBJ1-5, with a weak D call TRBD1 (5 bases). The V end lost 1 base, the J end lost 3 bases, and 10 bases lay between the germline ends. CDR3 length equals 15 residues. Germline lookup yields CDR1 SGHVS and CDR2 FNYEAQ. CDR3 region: CASSLEQDFNQPQHF. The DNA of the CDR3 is TGTGCCAGCAGCTTAGAACAGGACTTCAATCAGCCCCAGCATTTT.

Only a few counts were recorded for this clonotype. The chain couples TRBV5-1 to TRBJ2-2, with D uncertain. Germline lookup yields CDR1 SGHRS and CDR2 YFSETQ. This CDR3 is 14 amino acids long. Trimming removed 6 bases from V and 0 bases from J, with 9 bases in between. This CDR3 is CASIEQTNTGELFF. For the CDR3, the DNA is TGCGCCAGCATTGAACAGACGAACACCGGGGAGCTGTTTTTT.

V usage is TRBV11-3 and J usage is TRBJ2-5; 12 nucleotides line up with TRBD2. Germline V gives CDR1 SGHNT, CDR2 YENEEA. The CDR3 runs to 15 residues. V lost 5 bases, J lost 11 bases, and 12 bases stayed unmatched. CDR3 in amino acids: CASSQLAGGNNEQYF. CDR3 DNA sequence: TGTGCCAGCAGCCAACTAGCGGGGGGTAACAATGAGCAGTACTTC.

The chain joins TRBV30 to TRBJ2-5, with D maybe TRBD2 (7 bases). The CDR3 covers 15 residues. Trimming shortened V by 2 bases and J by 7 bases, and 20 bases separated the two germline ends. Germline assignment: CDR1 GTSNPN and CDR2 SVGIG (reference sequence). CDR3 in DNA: TGTGCCTGGAGTCCCTACCGGAGGAGGGGGGGGACCCAGTACTTC. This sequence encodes CAWSPYRRRGGTQYF.

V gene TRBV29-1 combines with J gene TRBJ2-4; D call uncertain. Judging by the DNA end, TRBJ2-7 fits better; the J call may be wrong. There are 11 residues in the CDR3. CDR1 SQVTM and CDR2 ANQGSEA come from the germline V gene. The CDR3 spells CSVAPGHEQYF. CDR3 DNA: TGCAGCGTTGCCCCAGGCCACGAGCAGTACTTC.

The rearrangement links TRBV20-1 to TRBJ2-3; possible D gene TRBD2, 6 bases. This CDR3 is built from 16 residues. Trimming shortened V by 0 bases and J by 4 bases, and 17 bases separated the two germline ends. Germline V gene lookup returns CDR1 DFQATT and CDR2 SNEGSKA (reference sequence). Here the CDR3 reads CSARDRAGSPPDTQYF. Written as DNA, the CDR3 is TGCAGTGCTAGAGATCGGGCCGGGAGTCCCCCAGATACGCAGTATTTT.

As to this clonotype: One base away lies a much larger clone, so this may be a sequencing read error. In DNA, the CDR3 is TGTGCCGGCAGTGATATAGCGGGGCCTAGCACAGATACGCAGTATTTT. It specifies CAGSDIAGPSTDTQYF. The chain combines TRBV25-1 with TRBJ2-3, with 8 nucleotides matching TRBD2. Per the germline V gene, CDR1 is MGHDK and CDR2 is SYGVNS. The length of the CDR3 is 16 residues.

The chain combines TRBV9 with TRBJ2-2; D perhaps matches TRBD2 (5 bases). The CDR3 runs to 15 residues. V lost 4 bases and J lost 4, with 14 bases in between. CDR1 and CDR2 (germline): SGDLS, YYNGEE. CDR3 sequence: CASSPGEGSTGELFF. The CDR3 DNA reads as TGTGCCAGCAGCCCGGGCGAGGGTAGCACCGGGGAGCTGTTTTTT.

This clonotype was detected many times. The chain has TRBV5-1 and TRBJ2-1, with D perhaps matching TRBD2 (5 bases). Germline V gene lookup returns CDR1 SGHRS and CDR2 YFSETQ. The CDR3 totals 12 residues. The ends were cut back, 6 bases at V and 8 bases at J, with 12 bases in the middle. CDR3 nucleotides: TGCGCCAGCAAAGCGGCAGTTGATGAGCAGTTCTTC. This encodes CASKAAVDEQFF.

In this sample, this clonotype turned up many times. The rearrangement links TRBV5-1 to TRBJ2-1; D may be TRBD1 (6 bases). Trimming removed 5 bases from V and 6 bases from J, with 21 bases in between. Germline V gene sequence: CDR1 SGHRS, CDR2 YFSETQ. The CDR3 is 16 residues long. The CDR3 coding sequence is TGCGCCAGCAGTCCCCAGACAGGCGAACTTCCCAATGAGCAGTTCTTC. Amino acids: CASSPQTGELPNEQFF.

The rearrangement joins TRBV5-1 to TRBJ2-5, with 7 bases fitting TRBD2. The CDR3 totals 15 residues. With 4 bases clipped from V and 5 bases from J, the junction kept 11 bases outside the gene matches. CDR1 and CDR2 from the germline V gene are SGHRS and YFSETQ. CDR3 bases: TGCGCCAGCAGCGAGCGGGGCGGGTTGCAGGAGACCCAGTACTTC. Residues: CASSERGGLQETQYF.

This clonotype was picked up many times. The CDR3, as DNA: TGTGCCATCAGTGGGTTGGCGCAATCGAACACTGAAGCTTTCTTT. Its protein product is CAISGLAQSNTEAFF. V gene TRBV10-3 combines with J gene TRBJ1-1, with D unresolved. The CDR3 runs 15 residues. The ends were cut back, 4 bases at V and 1 base at J, with 13 bases in the middle. Per the germline V gene, CDR1 is ENHRY and CDR2 is SYGVKD.

Here the CDR3 reads CASRLGLAGGRAYNEQFF. For the CDR3, the DNA is TGCGCCAGCAGATTGGGACTAGCGGGAGGACGGGCCTACAATGAGCAGTTCTTC. J is TRBJ2-1 and V is TRBV10-2; TRBD2 aligns across 15 bases. The germline gives CDR1 WSHSY, CDR2 SAAADI. The CDR3 has 18 amino acids. V was clipped by 6 bases and J by 2 bases; unmatched bases: 8.

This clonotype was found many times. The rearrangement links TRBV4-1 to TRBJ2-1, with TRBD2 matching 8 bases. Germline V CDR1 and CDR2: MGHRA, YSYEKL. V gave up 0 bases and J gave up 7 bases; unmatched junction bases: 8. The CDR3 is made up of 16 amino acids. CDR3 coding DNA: TGCGCCAGCAGCCAAGATCGGGTCGGGGGGGCGAATGAGCAGTTCTTC. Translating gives CASSQDRVGGANEQFF.